The 2 T cell receptor beta chains below come from one sample, sequenced in a study of shared clonotypes between healthy human individuals. Clones were sequenced by immunoSEQ multiplex PCR, and TCRdb holds only the in-frame ones, with some missing. The sample lists about 470,000 clones; more than 75% were seen once. The sample comprised PBMCs. The receptors derive from a woman aged 40-49 years in good health. Some clones in this sample may be carry-over from other donors' samples.

This clone was counted ten times or more. This chain connects TRBV5-3 to TRBJ1-5; D not certain. TRBV5-3 is identified as an open reading frame with a role that is uncertain. The V end lost 4 bases, the J end lost 1 base, and 12 bases lay between the germline ends. CDR3 length: 15 residues. The CDR3 region has the DNA TGTGCCAGAAGCACCCTAGTAGCGAGCAATCAGCCCCAGCATTTT. Amino acids: CARSTLVASNQPQHF.

This chain links TRBV7-2 with TRBJ2-7; 12 bases fit TRBD1. The germline gives CDR1 SGHTA, CDR2 FQGNSA. The junction had 4 bases not matched to a gene; V was cut back by 1 base and J by 6 bases. CDR3 size: 15 residues. The CDR3 loop is CASSLVGTGGLEQYF. In nucleotides, the CDR3 is TGTGCCAGCAGCTTAGTGGGGACAGGGGGCCTCGAGCAGTACTTC.